The 27 T cell receptor beta chains presented below share a single source sample, sequenced in a study of T cells expressing NK-cell markers. TCRdb re-called the 5' RACE reads and catalogs CDR3 proteins one per entry, DNA excluded. The sample holds 90,000 to 130,000 distinct CDR3 sequences. The specimen sequenced was blood T cells: a sorted CD56 or NKG2C T cell subset, CD4+ or CD8+ T cells, or bulk PBMC T cells (not recorded which). These receptors all come from a woman between 18 and 70 years old in good health.

V and J are TRBV4-3 and TRBJ2-1; as DNA is missing, the TRBD1 call by TCRdb cannot be tested. Per the germline V gene, CDR1 is LGHNA and CDR2 is YSLEER. The CDR3 is 16 amino acids. The CDR3 reads CASSRASSGGSDEQFF.

This chain joins TRBV20-1 and TRBJ1-4; TCRdb outputs TRBD1, but without DNA this stays unchecked. This CDR3 is 17 amino acids long. In germline, CDR1 is DFQATT, CDR2 SNEGSKA (reference sequence). CDR3 region: CSARPGTGDVGYEKLFF.

CDR3 sequence: CSVEQSGSAYEQYF. The chain combines TRBV29-1 with TRBJ2-7. The length of the CDR3 is 14 residues. The germline CDR1 and CDR2 sequences are SQVTM and ANQGSEA.

V is TRBV21-1 and J is TRBJ2-5; the D gene TCRdb calls, TRBD2, cannot be checked with no DNA. TRBV21-1 is designated a pseudogene. This CDR3 has 13 residues. The CDR3 reads CASGPPSGETQYF.

The V call is TRBV6-5, the J call TRBJ1-1. The CDR3 totals 14 residues. CDR1 and CDR2 from the germline V gene are MNHEY and SVGAGI. The CDR3 reads CASSSQEANTEAFF.

V usage is TRBV25-1 and J usage is TRBJ2-1; TCRdb proposes TRBD1, but this gene call is untestable without DNA. The CDR3 runs 11 residues. From germline, CDR1 is MGHDK and CDR2 SYGVNS. The CDR3: CASSGTNEQFF.

The chain employs TRBV29-1 and TRBJ2-5; there is no DNA to check the TCRdb D call of TRBD2. CDR3 length equals 19 residues. In germline, CDR1 is SQVTM, CDR2 ANQGSEA. The CDR3: CSVEDLYLAGREVQETQYF. Together with reference TRBV29-1 and TRBJ2-5, the CDR3 gives the full variable domain: SAVISQKPSRDICQRGTSLTIQCQVDSQVTMMFWYRQQPGQSLTLIATANQGSEATYESGFVIDKFPISRPNLTFSTLTVSNMSPEDSSIYLCSVEDLYLAGREVQETQYFGPGTRLLVL.

The rearrangement links TRBV5-1 to TRBJ1-2; the D gene TCRdb calls, TRBD1, cannot be checked with no DNA. The CDR3 totals 12 residues. In germline, CDR1 is SGHRS, CDR2 YFSETQ. The CDR3 is CASTYGGGGYTF. Complete variable domain (other parts from reference TRBV5-1 and TRBJ1-2): KAGVTQTPRYLIKTRGQQVTLSCSPISGHRSVSWYQQTPGQGLQFLFEYFSETQRNKGNFPGRFSGRQFSNSRSEMNVSTLELGDSALYLCASTYGGGGYTFGSGTRLTVV.

The chain employs TRBV4-3 and TRBJ2-1; TCRdb designates TRBD1, a call that cannot be tested without DNA. CDR1 and CDR2 (germline): LGHNA, YSLEER. The CDR3 runs 15 residues. CDR3 region: CASSQGQGKGNEQFF.

The rearrangement joins TRBV6-2 or TRBV6-3 to TRBJ2-1; the D gene TCRdb calls, TRBD2, cannot be checked with no DNA. The CDR3 spans 18 residues. Germline V lookup: CDR1 MNHEY, CDR2 SVGEGT. The CDR3: CASSYRRLGGVIYNEQFF.

This chain joins TRBV12-3 or TRBV12-4 and TRBJ2-2. This CDR3 is built from 12 residues. The CDR3 reads CASSFVTGELFF.

The V call is TRBV29-1, the J call TRBJ2-2. Germline CDR1 reads SQVTM; CDR2 reads ANQGSEA. The length of the CDR3 is 14 residues. CDR3 sequence: CSVEGWANTGELFF.

This chain's CDR3 is CSARKAGEQFF. V is TRBV20-1 and J is TRBJ2-1; TCRdb calls TRBD2, which cannot be checked without DNA. CDR3 length equals 11 residues. The germline V gene has CDR1 DFQATT and CDR2 SNEGSKA (reference sequence).

The chain joins TRBV20-1 to TRBJ2-6; without DNA, the TCRdb call of TRBD1 cannot be checked. Germline V lookup: CDR1 DFQATT, CDR2 SNEGSKA (reference sequence). This CDR3 contains 17 residues. CDR3 protein: CSAAPPGGLTGANVLTF.

The V gene is TRBV6-1, the J gene TRBJ2-5; the D call of TRBD2 rests on TCRdb alone, since no DNA is present to check it. The CDR3 loop spans 16 amino acids. Germline-derived CDR1 and CDR2 are MNHNS and SASEGT. The CDR3 region is CASSPATSGRQETQYF.

This rearrangement joins TRBV4-3 to TRBJ1-5. This CDR3 has 13 amino acids. Germline CDR1 and CDR2: LGHNA and YSLEER. The chain's CDR3 is CASSGKLNQPQHF.

The chain links TRBV9 to TRBJ2-1. In germline, CDR1 is SGDLS, CDR2 YYNGEE. The CDR3 length is 12 residues. This CDR3 reads CASSGSTNEQFF.

J is TRBJ2-1 and V is TRBV29-1; as DNA is missing, the TRBD1 call by TCRdb cannot be tested. The germline V gene encodes CDR1 SQVTM and CDR2 ANQGSEA. The CDR3 contains 15 residues. This CDR3 is CSAVPGDIRSYEQFF.

The chain has TRBV27 and TRBJ2-5; absent DNA, TCRdb's TRBD2 call cannot be checked. The CDR3 is 15 residues long. Germline lookup yields CDR1 MNHEY and CDR2 SMNVEV (reference sequence). CDR3 sequence reads: CASSLSGNLQETQYF.

This chain uses TRBV7-9 with TRBJ2-1; there is no DNA to check the TCRdb D call of TRBD1. The germline V gene has CDR1 SEHNR and CDR2 FQNEAQ (reference sequence). The length of the CDR3 is 17 residues. The CDR3: CASSLSPRQGPYNEQFF.

The gene calls are TRBV7-9 and TRBJ2-3; TCRdb gives TRBD2 as the D gene, but with no DNA this cannot be confirmed. The germline V gene encodes CDR1 SEHNR and CDR2 FQNEAQ (reference sequence). The CDR3 sequence is 15 residues long. The CDR3 protein is CASSEEERDPDTQYF. Supplemented by reference TRBV7-9 and TRBJ2-3, the full variable domain reads DTGVSQNPRHKITKRGQNVTFRCDPISEHNRLYWYRQTLGQGPEFLTYFQNEAQLEKSRLLSDRFSAERPKGSFSTLEIQRTEQGDSAMYLCASSEEERDPDTQYFGPGTRLTVL.

This rearrangement joins TRBV6-1 to TRBJ2-7. Germline lookup yields CDR1 MNHNS and CDR2 SASEGT. This CDR3 region has 15 residues. This CDR3 is CASSEEMAGSYEQYF.

The chain couples TRBV27 to TRBJ1-1. CDR3 length: 11 amino acids. Germline values: CDR1 MNHEY, CDR2 SMNVEV (reference sequence). This chain's CDR3 is CASIMGTEAFF.

V usage is TRBV7-6 and J usage is TRBJ1-1; TCRdb names TRBD1, which stays unverified in the absence of DNA. The germline gives CDR1 SGHVS, CDR2 FNYEAQ. This CDR3 is 16 amino acids long. CDR3 sequence: CASSSPTGAANTEAFF.

The chain links TRBV9 to TRBJ2-3. The CDR3 length is 14 residues. Germline CDR1 SGDLS, CDR2 YYNGEE. CDR3 in amino acids: CASSVADFTDTQYF.

V gene TRBV11-1 combines with J gene TRBJ2-1; the TRBD2 assignment by TCRdb is unverifiable without DNA. CDR3 length: 19 amino acids. Germline CDR1 and CDR2: SGHAT and FQDESV (reference sequence). The CDR3 is CASSPYPGLAGQRGHEQFF.

The J gene is TRBJ1-3, the V gene TRBV12-3 or TRBV12-4; TCRdb outputs TRBD1, but without DNA this stays unchecked. CDR3 length equals 14 residues. The CDR3 reads CASTPGSFGNTIYF.